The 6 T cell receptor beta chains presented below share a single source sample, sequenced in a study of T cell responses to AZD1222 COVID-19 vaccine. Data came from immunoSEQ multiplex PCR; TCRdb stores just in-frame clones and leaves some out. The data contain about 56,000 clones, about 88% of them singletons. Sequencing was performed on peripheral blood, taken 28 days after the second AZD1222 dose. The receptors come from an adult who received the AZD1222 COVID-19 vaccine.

The CDR3 bases are TGCGCCAGCAGCCCTTTATCCCGGTTTGGGGAAAAACTGTTTTTT. Translated: CASSPLSRFGEKLFF. This chain joins TRBV4-1 and TRBJ1-4; no definite D call. Trimming shortened V by 4 bases and J by 8 bases, and 17 bases separated the two germline ends. The CDR3 is 15 amino acids. CDR1 is MGHRA, CDR2 YSYEKL, per germline.

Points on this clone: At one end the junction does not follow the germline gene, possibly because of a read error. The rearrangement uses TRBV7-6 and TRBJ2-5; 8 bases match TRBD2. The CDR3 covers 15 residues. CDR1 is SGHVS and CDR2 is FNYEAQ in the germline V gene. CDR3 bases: TGTGCCAGCAGCTCCCTTGGGACTAGGCAAGGGACCCAGTACTTC. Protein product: CASSSLGTRQGTQYF.

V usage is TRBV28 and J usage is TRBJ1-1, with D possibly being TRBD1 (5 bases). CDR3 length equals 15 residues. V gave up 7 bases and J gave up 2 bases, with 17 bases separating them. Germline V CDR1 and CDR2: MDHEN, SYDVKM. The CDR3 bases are TGTGCCAGCACGAGCGGGGCGGGGGGTAACACTGAAGCTTTCTTT. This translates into CASTSGAGGNTEAFF.

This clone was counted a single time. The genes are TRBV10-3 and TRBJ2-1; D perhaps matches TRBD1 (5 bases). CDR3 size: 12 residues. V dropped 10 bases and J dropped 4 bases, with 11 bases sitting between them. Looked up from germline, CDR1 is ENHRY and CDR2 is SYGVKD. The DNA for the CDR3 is TGTGCCAGTAGGTGGACATACAATGAGCAGTTCTTC. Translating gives CASRWTYNEQFF.

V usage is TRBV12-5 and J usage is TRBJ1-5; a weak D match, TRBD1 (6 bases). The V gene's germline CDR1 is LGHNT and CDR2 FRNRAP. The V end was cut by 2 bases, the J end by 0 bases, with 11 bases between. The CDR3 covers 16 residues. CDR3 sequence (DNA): TGTGCTAGTGGTTTGTACAGGGTGAATAGCAATCAGCCCCAGCATTTT. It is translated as CASGLYRVNSNQPQHF. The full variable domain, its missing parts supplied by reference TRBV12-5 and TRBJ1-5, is DARVTQTPRHKVTEMGQEVTMRCQPILGHNTVFWYRQTMMQGLELLAYFRNRAPLDDSGMPKDRFSAEMPDATLATLKIQPSEPRDSAVYFCASGLYRVNSNQPQHFGDGTRLSIL.

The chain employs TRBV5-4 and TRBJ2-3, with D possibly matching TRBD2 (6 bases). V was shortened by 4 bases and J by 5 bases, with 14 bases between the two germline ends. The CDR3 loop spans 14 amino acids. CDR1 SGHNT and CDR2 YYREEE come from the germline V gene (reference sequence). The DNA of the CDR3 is TGTGCCAGCAGCCCGCGACTAGAGCTAGATACGCAGTATTTT. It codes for CASSPRLELDTQYF.